This T cell receptor (beta chain) derives from a study of T-cell reconstitution after alpha-beta-depleted transplantation in children. Concerning this clonotype itself: A much more abundant neighbour one base away suggests this may be a read error.

Unique molecular identifiers were used in preparing the TCRbeta library. Each CDR3 protein is one row after TCRdb ran MiXCR on the PCR reads. This table has about 980,000 distinct CDR3 sequences, roughly 29% appearing once. The CDR3 totals 10 residues. The germline V gene has CDR1 SNHLY and CDR2 FYNNEI. Trimming took off 7 bases at V and 5 bases at J, with 3 bases between the two ends. The chain employs TRBV2 and TRBJ2-1, with no clear D. The receptor comes from a boy in the first two years of life who had a stem cell transplant for SCID, so the T cells may come from the graft donor. Sequencing was performed on PBMCs, mostly from graft donor cells, taken 360 days after TCRalphabeta/CD19-depleted stem cell transplant. The CDR3, as DNA: TGTGCCAGCATTGACAATGAGCAGTTCTTC. Amino acids: CASIDNEQFF. The complete variable domain, with remaining parts taken from reference TRBV2 and TRBJ2-1, reads EPEVTQTPSHQVTQMGQEVILRCVPISNHLYFYWYRQILGQKVEFLVSFYNNEISEKSEIFDDQFSVERPDGSNFTLKIRSTKLEDSAMYFCASIDNEQFFGPGTRLTVL.